Listed here is a single T cell receptor beta chain. Method: immunoSEQ multiplex PCR; TCRdb's copy keeps in-frame clones and lacks some. The table records about 160,000 clones, under 95% of them present only once. The CDR3 spans 14 residues. V shed 2 bases and J shed 6 bases, with 11 bases lying between them. Germline V gives CDR1 SGHAT, CDR2 FQNNGV. The source of the sample is a study of control samples from healthy donors and cancer patients. Sequenced input: blood. This chain connects TRBV11-2 to TRBJ1-5, with a possible D match to TRBD1 (5 bases). The sequence was collected from a man aged 18-30 years in good health. DNA of the CDR3: TGTGCCAGCAGCTTACGTTCAGGGACTCAGCCCCAGCATTTT. Its translation is CASSLRSGTQPQHF. The full variable domain, with the rest looked up from reference TRBV11-2 and TRBJ1-5, is EAGVAQSPRYKIIEKRQSVAFWCNPISGHATLYWYQQILGQGPKLLIQFQNNGVVDDSQLPKDRFSAERLKGVDSTLKIQPAKLEDSAVYLCASSLRSGTQPQHFGDGTRLSIL.